The 20 T cell receptor beta chains given below trace back to one sample, sequenced in a study of monozygotic twins with inflammatory bowel disease. Following a re-call of the 5' RACE reads, TCRdb has one entry per CDR3 protein and lacks DNA. Recorded here are roughly 170,000 distinct CDR3 sequences; the top ten clones represent 6.5% to 9%. Source material: blood. The receptors derive from a human donor with ulcerative colitis or Crohn's disease, or a healthy co-twin of an affected twin (not recorded which).

The chain links TRBV6-1 to TRBJ2-3; the TRBD1 assignment by TCRdb is unverifiable without DNA. The length of the CDR3 is 16 residues. Per germline, CDR1 MNHNS and CDR2 SASEGT. The CDR3: CASRIQGAPNTDTQYF.

J is TRBJ2-1 and V is TRBV11-3; TCRdb lists TRBD1, though no DNA is available to test this call. Germline lookup yields CDR1 SGHNT and CDR2 YENEEA. This CDR3 region has 13 residues. The CDR3 spells CASSLVGGSEQFF.

This rearrangement joins TRBV5-1 to TRBJ2-7; TCRdb reports TRBD2, a call that lacks DNA to check it against. CDR1 and CDR2 from the germline V gene are SGHRS and YFSETQ. This CDR3 is built from 20 residues. CDR3: CASSLASLASGRPNSYEQYF.

The CDR3 is CASSGTAEYNSPLHF. The chain recombines TRBV5-1 with TRBJ1-6; the D call of TRBD1 rests on TCRdb alone, since no DNA is present to check it. The CDR3 sequence is 15 residues long. Germline V gives CDR1 SGHRS, CDR2 YFSETQ.

The chain combines TRBV10-3 with TRBJ2-2; absent DNA, TCRdb's TRBD2 call cannot be checked. CDR3 length equals 17 residues. Germline V CDR1 and CDR2: ENHRY, SYGVKD. The CDR3 sequence is CAISESASGINTGELFF.

The chain has TRBV3-1 and TRBJ1-2; TCRdb selects TRBD1, and the lack of DNA leaves this call unchecked. The length of the CDR3 is 13 residues. The germline V gene has CDR1 LGHDT and CDR2 YNNKEL (reference sequence). This chain's CDR3 is CASSRRDGYGYTF.

This chain links TRBV12-3 or TRBV12-4 with TRBJ2-5. The CDR3 totals 11 residues. The CDR3 region is CASSLRGTQYF.

This sequence joins TRBV10-3 and TRBJ1-2; TCRdb lists TRBD1, though no DNA is available to test this call. Germline CDR1 ENHRY, CDR2 SYGVKD. This CDR3 comprises 20 residues. CDR3 in amino acids: CAISGFYVRGQDNANYGYTF.

The chain joins TRBV5-4 to TRBJ1-2; the TCRdb call, TRBD1, lacks DNA for checking. Per germline, CDR1 SGHNT and CDR2 YYREEE (reference sequence). The CDR3 has 16 amino acids. The CDR3 protein is CASRPGTGGADYGYTF. The entire variable domain, with the rest obtained from reference TRBV5-4 and TRBJ1-2, is as follows: ETGVTQSPTHLIKTRGQQVTLRCSSQSGHNTVSWYQQALGQGPQFIFQYYREEENGRGNFPPRFSGLQFPNYSSELNVNALELDDSALYLCASRPGTGGADYGYTFGSGTRLTVV.

The chain recombines TRBV21-1 with TRBJ2-7. TRBV21-1 is deemed a pseudogene. The CDR3 has 16 residues. The CDR3 here is CASSKVEAVSSYEQYF.

The chain joins TRBV29-1 to TRBJ2-7; TCRdb selects TRBD1, and the lack of DNA leaves this call unchecked. The length of the CDR3 is 15 residues. The germline CDR1 and CDR2 sequences are SQVTM and ANQGSEA. Here the CDR3 reads CSVGGRQGVSYEQYF.

The chain uses TRBV5-6 and TRBJ1-6. The CDR3 spans 16 residues. The germline gives CDR1 SGHDT, CDR2 YYEEEE. The CDR3 sequence is CASSSPPGRENSPLHF.

The rearrangement joins TRBV3-1 to TRBJ2-3. The CDR3 runs 13 residues. Germline assignment: CDR1 LGHDT and CDR2 YNNKEL (reference sequence). This CDR3 reads CASSPRPPDTQYF.

The chain employs TRBV20-1 and TRBJ2-1; TCRdb names TRBD2, which stays unverified in the absence of DNA. The CDR3 extends over 19 amino acids. CDR1 and CDR2 (germline): DFQATT, SNEGSKA (reference sequence). CDR3: CSARDPMPLTSGDYNEQFF.

The rearrangement joins TRBV24-1 to TRBJ2-7; checking the TCRdb D call of TRBD1 is not possible without DNA. CDR1 KGHDR and CDR2 SFDVKD come from the germline V gene. The CDR3 is made up of 13 amino acids. CDR3 sequence: CATSEPGAYEQYF.

The V call is TRBV12-3 or TRBV12-4, the J call TRBJ2-1. CDR3 length: 14 residues. The CDR3: CASSFLLRNNEQFF.

This chain links TRBV15 with TRBJ2-7; TCRdb designates TRBD1, a call that cannot be tested without DNA. Germline-derived CDR1 and CDR2 are LNHNV and YYDKDF (reference sequence). CDR3 size: 17 residues. This CDR3 reads CATSRDRDRGFPREQYF.

The CDR3 is CASRGTGLNIQYF. The V gene is TRBV12-3 or TRBV12-4, the J gene TRBJ2-4; with no DNA, the TCRdb D assignment of TRBD1 cannot be verified. The CDR3 is 13 amino acids.

The chain has TRBV5-1 and TRBJ2-4; TCRdb calls TRBD1, which cannot be checked without DNA. CDR3 length: 17 residues. Per the germline V gene, CDR1 is SGHRS and CDR2 is YFSETQ. This chain's CDR3 is CASSVGTGGRSKNIQYF. Together with reference TRBV5-1 and TRBJ2-4, the CDR3 gives the full variable domain: KAGVTQTPRYLIKTRGQQVTLSCSPISGHRSVSWYQQTPGQGLQFLFEYFSETQRNKGNFPGRFSGRQFSNSRSEMNVSTLELGDSALYLCASSVGTGGRSKNIQYFGAGTRLSVL.

V gene TRBV20-1 combines with J gene TRBJ2-5. The CDR3 runs to 13 residues. Germline V gene lookup returns CDR1 DFQATT and CDR2 SNEGSKA (reference sequence). This CDR3 is CSARHGVGETQYF.